This TCR beta chain was obtained from a study of blood T cell repertoires in COVID-19. As for the study in general: Material from acute and convalescent COVID-19 was sourced from the United States, Italy and Spain. T cells, B-cell-depleted T cells, or PBMCs provided the cDNA or gDNA that served as material.

Patients at the Seattle site were enrolled during active infection and followed longitudinally. Trimming took 0 bases from V and 3 from J; bases not matched to a gene: 9. Per germline, CDR1 SGHRS and CDR2 YFSETQ. The CDR3 has 16 amino acids. Repertoires were generated with immunoSEQ multiplex PCR, while TCRdb's copy carries only in-frame clones and drops some. This sample carries around 290,000 clones, just over 90% of them seen once, and the ten largest clones take 2% to 2.5%. This clonotype originated in a woman in her 30s with COVID-19, enrolled during active disease. Sequencing input: peripheral blood. This chain uses TRBV5-1 with TRBJ2-7; 7 bases match TRBD2. The CDR3 region is CASSLGGTASGYEQYF. CDR3 nucleotides: TGCGCCAGCAGCTTGGGCGGGACCGCTAGCGGCTACGAGCAGTACTTC.